A selection of T cell receptor beta chains follows, all from one sample in a study of metastatic and nonmetastatic thyroid tumors. With MiXCR, TCRdb reprocessed the PCR reads. The repertoire consists of about 82,000 clones, with approximately 12% occurring once and the leading ten covering around 8.8%. Sequencing used tumor tissue. These receptors originate from a female donor with papillary thyroid cancer or a benign thyroid nodule (not recorded which). Some clones in this sample may be carry-over from other donors' samples. CDR3s include the opening cysteine and the closing phenylalanine or tryptophan. A D gene is named only where the DNA matches it firmly. The listing skips clone size in some rows; elsewhere it reads once, few, many or a size class.

TRBJ2-5 | - | - | TRBV20-1 | TGCAGTGCTCATCTAAGGCAGGGAGAAGAGGAGACACAGTACTTC | CSAHLRQGEEETQYF
TRBJ2-7 | TRBD1 | medium-sized | TRBV6-1 | TGTGCCAGGAAGAGGACAGGACCAGTTTACGAGCAGTACTTC | CARKRTGPVYEQYF
TRBJ1-3 | - | many | TRBV11-3 | TGTGCCAGCAGCTCTACTGGAAACACCATATATTTT | CASSSTGNTIYF
TRBJ1-2 | TRBD1 | many | TRBV3-1 | TGTGCCAGCAGCCGCGGACAGGGTGCTAACTATGGCTACACCTTC | CASSRGQGANYGYTF
TRBJ2-7 | - | many | TRBV27 | TGTGCCACCAGTTTACAGGGTGAATACGAGCAGTACTTC | CATSLQGEYEQYF
TRBJ2-7 | - | many | TRBV20-1 | TGCAGTGCTAGAGATAGATTGACCTCCTACGAGCAGTACTTC | CSARDRLTSYEQYF
TRBJ2-1 | - | - | TRBV5-4 | TGTGCCAGCACTTCGTTCGAGGAGCAGTTCTTC | CASTSFEEQFF
TRBJ2-7 | TRBD2 | - | TRBV4-1 | TGCGCCAGCAGCCAAGATCCCCTAGCGGGGGCCCTCGAGCAGTACTTC | CASSQDPLAGALEQYF
TRBJ2-5 | TRBD2 | - | TRBV11-1 | TGTGCCAGCAGTGGACTAGCGGAGGAGACCCAGTACTTC | CASSGLAEETQYF
TRBJ1-3 | TRBD1 | many | TRBV6-1 | TGTGCCAGCAGTGAGAACAGGGGATCTGGAAACACCATATATTTT | CASSENRGSGNTIYF
TRBJ2-2 | - | - | TRBV20-1 | TGCAGTGCTAGTCATCCTCGGGTAGTCCCGAGCACCGGGGAGCTGTTTTTT | CSASHPRVVPSTGELFF
TRBJ2-1 | - | - | TRBV18 | TGTGCCAGCTCACCAGGGGGGGCTAGGTACAATGAGCAGTTCTTC | CASSPGGARYNEQFF
TRBJ1-6 | - | many | TRBV12-3/TRBV12-4 | TGTGCCAGCAGCTACTGGGGGCCAGAATCACCCCTCCACTTT | CASSYWGPESPLHF
TRBJ1-2 | - | many | TRBV7-8 | TGTGCCAGCAGCTTAGACGGCCGGCCGAACACCTTC | CASSLDGRPNTF
TRBJ1-1 | - | many | TRBV15 | TGTGCCACCAGCGGACTAGGACTCCGGAACACTGAAGCTTTCTTT | CATSGLGLRNTEAFF
TRBJ2-6 | - | many | TRBV5-4 | TGTGCCAGCAGCTTCGCTATCCCGGGATCTGGGGCCAACGTCCTGACTTTC | CASSFAIPGSGANVLTF
TRBJ1-1 | - | many | TRBV11-2 | TGTGCCAGCAGCTTAGATACCGGGAGGAACACTGAAGCTTTCTTT | CASSLDTGRNTEAFF
TRBJ2-7 | - | - | TRBV24-1 | TGTGGCACCAGTGATTGGGAAGAGACTAGAGGGATATACGAGCAGTACTTC | CGTSDWEETRGIYEQYF
TRBJ2-7 | - | few | TRBV6-5 | TGTGCCAGCAGTTACTCGAAGATCCCCTACGAGCAGTACTTC | CASSYSKIPYEQYF
TRBJ2-1 | TRBD2 | many | TRBV5-1 | TGCGCCAGCAGCACGGGACTAGCGGCCTACAATGAGCAGTTCTTC | CASSTGLAAYNEQFF
TRBJ2-1 | TRBD1 | many | TRBV9 | TGTGCCAGCAGCGAGAGACCGGGACAGGACAATGAGCAGTTCTTC | CASSERPGQDNEQFF
TRBJ1-2 | - | many | TRBV5-1 | TGCGCCAGCCTGCCGACCCCAGGGAAAGTCTATGGCTACACCTTC | CASLPTPGKVYGYTF
TRBJ1-3 | - | many | TRBV9 | TGTGCCAGCAGCGTAACAGGGACCTCTGGAAACACCATATATTTT | CASSVTGTSGNTIYF
TRBJ2-3 | TRBD2 | many | TRBV7-6 | TGTGCCAGCAGCCCCCCCCGCGGGAGTTCGGTAGATACGCAGTATTTT | CASSPPRGSSVDTQYF
TRBJ2-5 | TRBD2 | few | TRBV10-2 | TGCGCCAGCATGCCCGGGGGGATCGGGGAGACCCAGTACTTC | CASMPGGIGETQYF
TRBJ2-1 | TRBD2 | - | TRBV20-1 | TGCAGTGCTAGGGGCGGGAGGTCTGGGTCCTACAATGAGCAGTTCTTC | CSARGGRSGSYNEQFF
TRBJ2-7 | - | many | TRBV5-4 | TGTGCCTCTGGACCCGGTGCGCGGGAGCAGTACTTC | CASGPGAREQYF
TRBJ1-1 | - | many | TRBV5-1 | TGCGCCAGCAGCTTGGTGGACCGGGTGGGGACTAACACTGAAGCTTTCTTT | CASSLVDRVGTNTEAFF
TRBJ2-2 | TRBD2 | many | TRBV19 | TGTGCCAGTAGACTAGCGGGAGGGAACACCGGGGAGCTGTTTTTT | CASRLAGGNTGELFF